This T cell receptor beta chain was captured by sequencing in a study of cytomegalovirus exposure and HLA in healthy donors (dated by TCRdb to 2017 to 2019). Concerning the study at large: An earlier analysis of roughly 500 of the donors reported about 280 Gb of sequence data and 117 million unique TCR beta sequences obtained from roughly 180 million T cells. Approximately 310 gigabases of sequencing data and 78 million or so unique TCR sequences were included in an early release covering roughly 600 HLA-typed donors. Among the roughly 400 genotyped donors, approximately 82% belonged to the genetic ancestry cluster associated with self-reported Caucasian donors. The aim of the study was to test whether cataloging public T cell receptors could identify signatures of past pathogen exposure. Using immunosequencing, the study profiled T cell repertoires from 500 to 800 subjects and related those repertoires to cytomegalovirus serostatus. Besides the first cohort of around 700 subjects, a separate validation cohort made up of roughly 120 different subjects was used. High-throughput TCR immunosequencing, statistical association of individual TCRs with disease status, and machine learning were combined to predict cytomegalovirus infection status. A later analysis re-examined previously published TCR beta repertoires from 500 to 700 donors and added high-resolution HLA genotyping to investigate patterns of TCR occurrence. Rather than using new phenotypic data, the later analysis identified candidate immune exposures from TCR beta sequences and from how often those sequences occurred across donors. To decide whether each TCR beta V gene segment behaved as functional or pseudogenic, an earlier analysis of approximately 600 of the donors relied on high-throughput TCR beta sequencing. Alongside the repertoire data, information on donor age, sex, ethnicity and CMV serostatus was compiled. Genome-wide SNP genotypes for about 60% of the roughly 700 donors were used in a later genetic analysis, which treated that subset as a discovery cohort. All discovery cohort repertoires had been generated on a single sequencing platform. Class I and class II HLA loci were covered by the typing at four-digit resolution. Typing coverage differed by locus: A, B, C, DRB1 and DQB1 were typed in roughly 620-640 donors, DQA1 in about 550, DPA1 in approximately 600, and DPB1 in around 440. A few DR-DQ haplotypes were treated as single units for association and clustering because of strong linkage in the cohort. Among about 400 genotyped donors of the cohort, an average of around 220,000 unique TCR beta nucleotide sequences was sequenced per donor, of which about 20% were non-productive. On the study overall, not on this receptor specifically: A later analysis associated about 17,000 TCR beta sequences with specific HLA alleles at a false discovery rate of 0.05. Most CMV-associated TCR beta chains appeared to be HLA-restricted in a later analysis, and the HLA associations seemed to be driven largely by CMV exposure. When HLA alleles, especially DR and DQ, strongly co-occurred, TCR associations were difficult to assign to individual alleles. An association between a missense DCLRE1C variant and V-gene and J-gene trimming of TCR beta chains was found in a later genetic analysis and replicated in an independent cohort. An earlier analysis of around 600 of the donors showed that most TCR beta V segments appeared in productive rearrangements either about 90% or about 30% of the time, which broadly matched IMGT annotations. In a later analysis, HLA-associated TCR beta chains were found to be more clonally expanded and to have lower generation probabilities than equally common non-associated chains. A cluster of highly shared sequence variants was judged likely to be a technical artifact of the sequencing pipeline. The authors suggested that the approach could potentially be generalized to other disease states and immunological phenotypes. The classifier was reported to diagnose cytomegalovirus status with high specificity and sensitivity in both the original cohort and the validation cohort. In a later genetic analysis, fewer N-insertions in productive TCRs were reported among donors in an Asian-associated ancestry cluster than the 666-donor mean. Linkage disequilibrium might explain the correlated functional status among segregating V segments, but an unknown experimental factor could not be ruled out. A later analysis reported that several top co-occurrence clusters appeared linked to parvovirus B19, influenza, CMV and Epstein-Barr virus. Across donors, most TCR sequences were observed very rarely, whereas some public TCRs were present in many individuals. According to a later analysis, TCR association rates differed among HLA loci, with DRB1 alleles showing the most associated TCRs and HLA-C alleles showing the fewest. This cohort had only TCR beta chains sequenced, and the lack of alpha or paired-chain data limited which features could be detected. Three of the identified cytomegalovirus-associated TCR beta chains were confirmed in vitro to be specific for cytomegalovirus antigens. Immune exposure information for the cohort was limited to CMV serostatus. A further reported finding was that TCR beta sequences accurately predicted the HLA-A and HLA-B alleles for most subjects in the first cohort. The earlier analysis of approximately 590 of the donors excluded roughly 17 rarely observed V segments, including chromosome 9 orphons, because counts were too low. Because HLA typing was unavailable for some donors at each locus, only the typed subset was used in association tests. The presence/absence analyses assumed that sequencing depth was roughly uniform across donors, and that assumption may not be true. The study listed 164 TCR beta chains as associated with cytomegalovirus. The 87-base-pair reads could not distinguish some IMGT-functional V segments, including TRBV6-2 and TRBV6-3, so those segments were excluded.

Worth noting for this clone: The specificity of this receptor is unknown. No base quality information exists; no much larger clone differs at one position.

Spanning cysteine to phenylalanine, the CDR3 consists of 12 amino acids. Just CDR3 DNA is preserved here, 36 bases in frame from base 1. The trim is 0 bases for V and 5 bases for J, with a gap of 5 bases between the germline ends. The germline V gene provides CDR1 SNHLY and CDR2 FYNNEI. The cohort comprised around 690 healthy bone marrow donors. At the time of sampling, every cohort member was nominally healthy, though immune exposures that went unrecorded were likely present. The donor tested CMV seronegative and was one of the 352 seronegative cohort members. Each donor provided a peripheral blood sample, and peripheral blood mononuclear cells were used for TCR beta sequencing. The Qiagen DNeasy Blood Extraction Kit was used to extract genomic DNA from the blood cell samples. The library was produced with the immunoSEQ multiplex PCR assay. For the multiplex PCR, a mixture combining 60 forward primers for TCR Vbeta segments and 13 reverse primers for TCR Jbeta segments was used. Amplification of the CDR3 region of rearranged TCR beta genes was performed with a multiplex PCR assay on genomic DNA. On the Illumina HiSeq System, the amplified TCR beta libraries were sequenced as 87-base-pair reads. Under the source paper's analysis protocol: Across the roughly 700 repertoires, a later analysis counted 60 million to 90 million unique TCR beta chains, around 11 million of which were shared by at least two donors. Raw reads were error-corrected and collapsed into unique sequences by a nearest-neighbor algorithm in which closely related sequences were merged to remove PCR and sequencing errors. Alignment of CDR3 sequences to IMGT reference sequences was used to assign V, D and J gene segments. For a sequence to be retained, a match of at least six nucleotides was required to both a V gene segment and a J gene segment. Rearrangements were classified as productive when the CDR3 lacked stop codons and remained in frame with V and J, and all other rearrangements were classified as non-productive. CDR3 was defined by IMGT convention, running from the second conserved V-encoded cysteine to the conserved J-encoded phenylalanine. In an earlier analysis of roughly 610 of the donors, sequences lacking an unambiguous match to a single V gene segment were excluded. In an earlier analysis of approximately 610 of the donors, V segments were called functional above 56.7% productive rearrangements and were called segregating when the between-donor standard deviation exceeded 5%. A statistical classification framework was built for diagnosing cytomegalovirus status from the catalog of TCR beta chain sequences. In a later analysis, TCR nucleotide sequences were compared against IMGT/GENE-DB human TR gene sequences so that V and J genes could be assigned. A later analysis assigned CDR3 sequences and most-parsimonious VDJ recombination scenarios with the TCRdist pipeline. A later analysis defined each TCR beta chain by its CDR3 amino acid sequence plus V-gene family, and excluded reads lacking a unique V-gene family. As a way to deal with suspected cross-contamination and a sequencing artifact, a later analysis dropped approximately 590 nucleotide sequences that were highly shared and had low generation probability. In a later analysis, a clonal expansion index was calculated for each public chain from normalized within-repertoire ranks of inferred template counts. In a later analysis, generation probabilities were computed with a VDJ recombination model fitted to out-of-frame rearrangements, and the resulting probabilities were checked against IGoR. Hypergeometric tests were used in a later analysis to score TCR-TCR, TCR-HLA and TCR-CMV co-occurrence, with a repertoire-size bias correction applied to the TCR pairs. In a later analysis, false discovery rates were estimated by permuting HLA or CMV assignments 20 times. In a later analysis, co-occurring TCRs were grouped with DBSCAN, and TCRdist sequence similarity was added when clustering was performed within HLA-allele-positive subsets. Repertoires with fewer than 30,000 or more than 120,000 public chains, plus five repertoires with anomalous nucleotide sharing, were excluded from co-occurrence clustering. The table was pulled from immuneACCESS by TCRdb, which kept in-frame rearrangements only. Such tables lose some clones; where checked, under half of the loss comes from unresolved V genes, and the rest has no known cause. V and J calls and clone size are as listed in that table; D and trimming were resolved from the DNA. The sample table shows roughly 200,000 clones, and about 87% are seen once. Around 1.2% of the sample is in the top ten clones.

The sequence is built from TRBV2 and TRBJ2-7, with the identity of the D gene unclear. This sequence was found in a man aged 25 to 40 in good health and CMV-seronegative. Sequencing was performed on PBMCs. The DNA sequence is given as TGTGCCAGCAGTGAAGCTAGTAACGAGCAGTACTTC. Its translation reads: CASSEASNEQYF.